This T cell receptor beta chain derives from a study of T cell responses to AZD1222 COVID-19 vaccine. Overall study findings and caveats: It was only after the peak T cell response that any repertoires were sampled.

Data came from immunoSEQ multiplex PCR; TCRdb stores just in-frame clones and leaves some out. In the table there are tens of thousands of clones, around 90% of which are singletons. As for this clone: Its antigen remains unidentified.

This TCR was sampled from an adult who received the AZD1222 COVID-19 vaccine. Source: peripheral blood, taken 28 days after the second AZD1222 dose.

In nucleotides, the CDR3 is TGTGCCAGCAGTCCCGGGAATGAAAAACTGTTTTTT. It codes for CASSPGNEKLFF. This chain connects TRBV12-3 or TRBV12-4 to TRBJ1-4; D remains unclear. This CDR3 contains 12 residues. Trimming left V 5 bases short and J 5 bases short, with 6 bases between.